A single sample gave rise to the 19 T cell receptor beta chains below, sequenced in a study of T cells after yellow fever vaccination (dated by TCRdb to between 2018 and 2021). Library construction relied on 5' RACE. Sequencing instrument: Illumina NovaSeq 6000. TCRdb ran its own pipeline on the public reads, namely fastp trimming at Q25 and MiXCR clone calling, and kept in-frame beta chains. Here each entry gathers all rows of one CDR3 protein and keeps the most common genes and DNA. The sample yields 200,000 to 250,000 distinct CDR3 sequences; 3.2% were counted once. The top ten constitute around 3% of the sample. In light of the paper, this sample's treatment or condition label describes: live attenuated yellow fever vaccine strain. This sample comprised CD4+ T cells sorted from PBMCs, obtained 10 days after the yellow fever booster vaccination. The receptors shown here come from a man between 18 and 35 years old who received the YFV17D yellow fever vaccine.

The rearrangement links TRBV5-1 to TRBJ2-5; D gene unclear. CDR1 SGHRS and CDR2 YFSETQ come from the germline V gene. The CDR3 has 14 amino acids. V lost 0 bases to trimming and J lost 3 bases, with 9 bases between them. The CDR3 DNA sequence: TGCGCCAGCAGCTTGGCGGAGAACAAAGAGACCCAGTACTTC. As protein: CASSLAENKETQYF. The variable domain in full, with the rest retrieved from reference TRBV5-1 and TRBJ2-5, is KAGVTQTPRYLIKTRGQQVTLSCSPISGHRSVSWYQQTPGQGLQFLFEYFSETQRNKGNFPGRFSGRQFSNSRSEMNVSTLELGDSALYLCASSLAENKETQYFGPGTRLLVL.

The chain joins TRBV15 to TRBJ2-5; 8 positions agree with TRBD2. Germline loops: CDR1 LNHNV, CDR2 YYDKDF (reference sequence). Germline trimming cut 1 base from V and 4 bases from J; bases unmatched to any gene: 11. CDR3 size: 17 residues. The CDR3 sequence is CATSRGGRTGGGETQYF. The CDR3 coding sequence is TGTGCCACCAGCAGAGGTGGACGTACGGGGGGGGGAGAGACCCAGTACTTC.

The rearrangement links TRBV5-1 to TRBJ1-5, with a tentative D call TRBD1 (5 bases). V lost 0 bases and J lost 3, with 7 bases in between. The CDR3 has 14 residues. Germline values: CDR1 SGHRS, CDR2 YFSETQ. CDR3 amino acids: CASSLDGANQPQHF. In DNA, the CDR3 is TGCGCCAGCAGCTTGGATGGGGCCAATCAGCCCCAGCATTTT.

In its sample, this clonotype was seen a few times. V gene TRBV5-1 combines with J gene TRBJ2-5; 9 bases map to TRBD2. Germline CDR1 and CDR2: SGHRS and YFSETQ. The CDR3 runs to 15 residues. The J segment lost 5 bases and the V segment lost 2 bases, leaving 7 bases of the junction unmatched. The DNA of the CDR3 is TGCGCCAGCAGCTTAATAGCGGGGGCCCGGGAGACCCAGTACTTC. It yields the protein CASSLIAGARETQYF.

There are many counts of this clonotype. The chain recombines TRBV7-2 with TRBJ2-1, with D perhaps matching TRBD1 (6 bases). With 5 bases removed from V and 4 bases from J, the gap between germline ends came to 18 bases. The germline CDR1 and CDR2 sequences are SGHTA and FQGNSA. This CDR3 has 16 residues. CDR3 DNA sequence: TGTGCCAGCAGCCTAGGGTCAGGGGCGGGTTACAATGAGCAGTTCTTC. The encoded protein is CASSLGSGAGYNEQFF.

This clonotype has at least ten counts. The chain employs TRBV12-3 or TRBV12-4 and TRBJ2-1; 11 bases are a match to TRBD2. The CDR3 spans 15 residues. V shed 7 bases and J 7 bases; nucleotides not matched to a gene: 9. The CDR3 reads CASTLRTSGRNEQFF. The CDR3 DNA follows: TGTGCCAGCACCTTACGGACTAGCGGGCGGAATGAGCAGTTCTTC.

V and J are TRBV12-3 or TRBV12-4 and TRBJ1-2; weak D call: TRBD1 (5 bases). V lost 5 bases and J lost 8, with 21 bases in between. CDR3 length: 15 residues. CDR3 DNA sequence: TGTGCCAGCAGTGCCTGGGCAGGGAAGATCTCAGGCTACACCTTC. This gives the protein CASSAWAGKISGYTF.

The chain uses TRBV5-1 and TRBJ1-4, with 7 nucleotides matching TRBD1. CDR3 length: 13 residues. Germline V gene sequence: CDR1 SGHRS, CDR2 YFSETQ. Losses at the gene ends were 7 bases for V and 0 bases for J; bases not matched to a gene: 0. CDR3 loop: CASGTATNEKLFF. The CDR3 bases are TGCGCCAGCGGGACAGCAACTAATGAAAAACTGTTTTTT.

This clonotype has at least ten counts. At one of its ends the junction is not consistent with the germline gene, which may arise from a read error. The rearrangement links TRBV6-1 to TRBJ1-2, with unresolved D. The CDR3 length is 10 residues. From germline, CDR1 is MNHNS and CDR2 SASEGT. CDR3 DNA sequence: TGTGCCAGCAGTGAACCGGGCCCGGTCTTC. Translation gives CASSEPGPVF.

This clonotype was observed many times. The rearrangement uses TRBV10-3 and TRBJ1-5, with D possibly matching TRBD1 (5 bases). The CDR3 consists of 13 residues. Germline CDR1 ENHRY, CDR2 SYGVKD. Deletions cut 5 bases from V and 6 bases from J, with 11 bases between. The CDR3 sequence: CAISTGEAQPQHF. Written as DNA, the CDR3 is TGTGCCATCAGTACGGGGGAGGCTCAGCCCCAGCATTTT.

This clonotype was seen repeatedly, ten times or more. The chain combines TRBV12-3 or TRBV12-4 with TRBJ2-1, with D maybe TRBD2 (6 bases). The CDR3 has 13 residues. V was pared by 5 bases and J by 5 bases, with 10 bases between. CDR3 in DNA: TGTGCCAGCAGTCTCGGGACTGACAATGAGCAGTTCTTC. It translates to CASSLGTDNEQFF.

The rearrangement links TRBV6-5 to TRBJ1-1, with TRBD1 matching over 7 bases. This CDR3 comprises 14 residues. With 7 bases clipped from V and 3 bases from J, the junction kept 8 bases outside the gene matches. The V gene's germline CDR1 is MNHEY and CDR2 SVGAGI. This CDR3 is CASNQGGMDTEAFF. For the CDR3, the DNA is TGTGCCAGCAACCAAGGGGGCATGGACACTGAAGCTTTCTTT.

The chain combines TRBV29-1 with TRBJ1-1; D is perhaps TRBD1 (6 bases). CDR1 and CDR2 from the germline V gene are SQVTM and ANQGSEA. V gave up 1 base and J gave up 5 bases, with 14 bases separating them. This CDR3 comprises 14 residues. CDR3 residues: CSVEVQGLKTEAFF. For the CDR3, the DNA is TGCAGCGTTGAAGTTCAGGGGCTAAAGACTGAAGCTTTCTTT.

The table lists this clonotype with many counts. J is TRBJ2-7 and V is TRBV5-1; TRBD2 might be the D (5 bases). The CDR3 covers 13 residues. The V gene's germline CDR1 is SGHRS and CDR2 YFSETQ. With 2 bases removed from V and 8 bases from J, the gap between germline ends came to 14 bases. The CDR3 DNA reads TGCGCCAGCAGCTTAGGAGGTGATAACCAGCAGTACTTC. It codes for CASSLGGDNQQYF.

This clonotype was counted ten times or more. In DNA form, the CDR3 reads TGTGCCAGCAGCTACAACAGGGGGAATGAAGCTTTCTTT. It is translated as CASSYNRGNEAFF. The chain couples TRBV6-5 to TRBJ1-1, with TRBD1 matching 8 bases. The junction had 7 bases not matched to a gene; V was cut back by 6 bases and J by 7 bases. The germline CDR1 and CDR2 sequences are MNHEY and SVGAGI. This CDR3 is built from 13 residues.

This clonotype was picked up many times. CDR3 amino acids: CASSSRTSGFNEQFF. The CDR3 DNA follows: TGTGCCAGCAGCTCAAGGACTAGCGGATTCAATGAGCAGTTCTTC. The chain carries TRBV12-3 or TRBV12-4 and TRBJ2-1, with 10 bases fitting TRBD2. This CDR3 is 15 amino acids long. Trimming at V came to 6 bases and at J to 6 bases, leaving 8 bases not matched to a gene.

The genes are TRBV7-3 and TRBJ2-2; D gene uncertain. The CDR3 spans 14 residues. V lost 5 bases, J lost 3 bases, and 10 bases lay in between. Germline assignment: CDR1 SGHTA and CDR2 FQGTGA. This chain's CDR3 is CASSPGSHTGELFF. The CDR3 DNA sequence: TGTGCCAGCAGCCCCGGGTCCCACACCGGGGAGCTGTTTTTT.

In this sample, this clonotype turned up many times. The J gene is TRBJ1-5, the V gene TRBV6-5; TRBD1 matches at 8 bases. The V gene end was trimmed by 6 bases and the J gene end by 6 bases; junction bases not matched to a gene: 10. The germline V gene has CDR1 MNHEY and CDR2 SVGAGI. This CDR3 is 15 amino acids long. CDR3 region: CASSPLTGVSQPQHF. The CDR3 bases are TGTGCCAGCAGCCCCCTGACAGGGGTATCTCAGCCCCAGCATTTT.

Many counts were recorded for this clonotype. J is TRBJ2-5 and V is TRBV5-1; 16 bases are shared with TRBD2. V dropped 2 bases and J dropped 3; count of bases not matched to a gene: 1. The CDR3 loop spans 16 amino acids. Germline V gives CDR1 SGHRS, CDR2 YFSETQ. This CDR3 is CASSFGTSGGEETQYF. CDR3 nucleotides: TGCGCCAGCAGCTTTGGGACTAGCGGGGGGGAAGAGACCCAGTACTTC.